The T cell receptor (beta chain) under discussion was sequenced for a study of PD-L1 blockade in urothelial cancer (dated by TCRdb to the late 2010s). About the full investigation: All patients started therapy in the mid-2010s and received atezolizumab 1,200 mg intravenously every 3 weeks. About nine tenths of the roughly 29 patients were identified as males with urothelial cancer of bladder origin, and a prior smoking history was reported by 18 of 29 patients. An ECOG performance status of 0 or 1 was recorded for the patients, and 0 to 3 prior chemotherapy regimens had been received by the patients. Blood samples were analyzed at two time points: 3 weeks after treatment start (second dose) and 6 weeks after treatment start. Blood samples yielded a median of about 150,000 T cells and roughly 83,000 unique TCRs, with median clonality around 0.084. Somatic, immune and clinical correlates of response to PD-L1 blockade with atezolizumab in urothelial cancer were the focus of an exploratory multi-omic analysis. TCR sequencing covered pretreatment tumor samples and matched, serially collected peripheral blood taken before and after atezolizumab treatment. Durable clinical benefit was defined as a progression-free survival longer than 6 months, and TCR features were additionally tested against progression-free survival and overall survival. In the same patients, whole exome sequencing and RNA sequencing of pretreatment tumors were performed in addition to TCR sequencing. Eight to ten patients achieved durable clinical benefit and some 20 did not. Pretreatment blood TCR-seq was available for 27 to 30 patients, at least one posttreatment blood collection was obtained for about 24 patients, and tumor TCR-seq was available for about 24 patients.

Reading the label with the study, this specimen's time point is: pretreatment peripheral blood. The cohort comprised fewer than 35 patients with locally advanced or metastatic urothelial carcinoma treated at Memorial Sloan Kettering on a trial protocol. Peripheral blood mononuclear cells were collected pretreatment and during treatment, with between 1 and 8 total time points obtained per patient. The Qiagen DNeasy Blood extraction kit was used to purify genomic DNA from total PBMCs and tumor samples. PBMCs were collected pretreatment and during treatment and were isolated and stored as previously described. Synthetic TCR analog templates were spiked into each PCR so that absolute template abundance could be estimated from read counts. TCRbeta CDR3 regions were amplified from genomic DNA with bias-controlled V and J gene primers using the immunoSEQ assay. Sequencing of rearranged TCRbeta segments was performed at approximately 20X coverage. The study's processing was this. Clustering was used to correct sequencing errors, and CDR3s were annotated against IMGT so that V, D and J genes could be assigned. Only productive TCRbeta rearrangements were used in downstream analyses, excluding out-of-frame or stop-codon sequences. Clonality was calculated as one minus the Shannon entropy normalized by the log of the number of unique productive sequences. Fisher's exact test with Benjamini-Hochberg correction, using a cutoff of adjusted p below 0.01, was how clones that differed between time points or between blood and tumor were identified. As stored in TCRdb, this immuneACCESS dataset retains in-frame rearrangements with V and J assigned. A fraction of the clones does not appear; measured against another copy, unresolved V genes explain less than half of the discrepancy, and the remainder lacks a known reason. V and J calls and clone size are as listed in that table; D and trimming were resolved from the DNA. A total of approximately 90,000 clones appear in this sample, around 90% of them only once. The ten largest clones represent 1.5% to 2% of the sample.

As regards this clone: Its specific antigen is unknown. The sample holds no much larger clone one base away, and base qualities are not on file. The sample has other DNA sequences that encode this CDR3 too.

Compared with germline, V lacks 3 bases and J lacks 5 bases; bases without a gene match: 1. CDR1 is given as KGHSH and CDR2 as LQKENI, both from the germline V gene. Reading from cysteine to phenylalanine, the CDR3 counts 15 amino acids. Only the CDR3 portion is preserved as DNA: 45 bases, with reading frame beginning at the first base. Study-wide conclusions, independent of this receptor: Improved progression-free and overall survival was associated with having pretreatment peripheral blood TCR clonality below the median. Because the sample size was small (n ≈ 27) and many exploratory analyses were performed, the results are intended to be hypothesis-generating. Patients with durable benefit showed greater expansion of tumor-associated TCR clones in peripheral blood 3 weeks after starting treatment (n ≈ 21, p = 0.022).

The clonotype comes from a man aged 55 to 70 with urothelial cancer. The rearranged chain carries TRBV18 and TRBJ2-1, and 13 bases in between align with TRBD2. The sequenced sample was PBMCs, obtained around atezolizumab (anti-PD-L1) treatment. The DNA sequence follows: TGTGCCAGCTCACCTGGACTAGCGGGAGACAATGAGCAGTTCTTC. Its amino acids are CASSPGLAGDNEQFF.